The 27 T cell receptor beta chains below come from one sample, sequenced in a study of early T cells in non-severe SARS-CoV-2 infection. TCRdb redid the calling of the 5' RACE reads with MiXCR, one entry per CDR3 protein. The profile shows approximately 35,000 distinct CDR3 sequences, 5% of them singletons. The source material was whole blood. Receptors originate from an adult who was a healthcare worker with PCR-confirmed SARS-CoV-2 infection or an uninfected control (not recorded which).

This chain's CDR3 is CSARPRGTTNTGELFF. In DNA form, the CDR3 reads TGCAGTGCTAGACCTAGGGGGACAACGAACACCGGGGAGCTGTTTTTT. V usage is TRBV20-1 and J usage is TRBJ2-2; tentatively, D is TRBD1 (6 bases). From germline, CDR1 is DFQATT and CDR2 SNEGSKA (reference sequence). There are 16 residues in the CDR3. V shed 2 bases and J shed 0 bases, with 13 bases lying between them.

This clonotype was counted many times. V and J are TRBV29-1 and TRBJ2-7; TRBD1 agrees at 9 bases. The CDR3 extends over 12 amino acids. V shed 3 bases, J shed 6 bases, and the junction held 3 bases outside the gene matches. Germline V CDR1 and CDR2: SQVTM, ANQGSEA. CDR3 residues: CSVDTGGGEQYF. CDR3 DNA sequence: TGCAGCGTTGATACAGGGGGCGGCGAGCAGTACTTC.

This clonotype has just a few counts. The chain carries TRBV20-1 and TRBJ2-1; 8 bases fit TRBD2. The CDR3 sequence is 16 residues long. Trimming cost V 1 base and J 9 bases; bases outside gene matches: 14. CDR1 is DFQATT and CDR2 is SNEGSKA in the germline V gene (reference sequence). The CDR3 region has the DNA TGCAGTGCTAGAGGGGCTAGCGGGCGTTACCCCACTGAGCAGTTCTTC. Residues: CSARGASGRYPTEQFF.

This clonotype was counted only a few times. The chain employs TRBV6-6 and TRBJ2-2; D uncertain. Germline CDR1 and CDR2: MNHNY and SVGAGI (reference sequence). Trimming removed 8 bases from V and 5 bases from J, with 9 bases in between. The CDR3 sequence is 12 residues long. CDR3 region: CASAQKTGELFF. CDR3 in DNA: TGTGCCAGCGCCCAGAAAACCGGGGAGCTGTTTTTT.

The J gene is TRBJ1-4, the V gene TRBV30; no clear D gene. Trimming stripped 0 bases from V and 5 bases from J, with 4 bases between. Looked up from germline, CDR1 is GTSNPN and CDR2 is SVGIG (reference sequence). The CDR3 totals 12 residues. CDR3 DNA: TGTGCCTGGAGTGTCCGAAATGAAAAACTGTTTTTT. It is translated as CAWSVRNEKLFF.

This clonotype was picked up many times. The rearrangement uses TRBV7-9 and TRBJ1-2; D is unclear. V shed 5 bases and J shed 5 bases, with 15 bases lying between them. CDR1 and CDR2 (germline): SEHNR, FQNEAQ (reference sequence). This CDR3 has 14 residues. CDR3 bases: TGTGCCAGCAGCCCCACGTGGGCAGCGTATGGCTACACCTTC. Translated: CASSPTWAAYGYTF. Looking up the rest from reference TRBV7-9 and TRBJ1-2 gives the full variable domain: DTGVSQNPRHKITKRGQNVTFRCDPISEHNRLYWYRQTLGQGPEFLTYFQNEAQLEKSRLLSDRFSAERPKGSFSTLEIQRTEQGDSAMYLCASSPTWAAYGYTFGSGTRLTVV.

In its sample, this clonotype was seen many times. V gene TRBV4-3 combines with J gene TRBJ2-7, with TRBD2 as a possible D gene (6 bases). V lost 1 base to trimming and J lost 0 bases, with 10 bases between them. The V gene's germline CDR1 is LGHNA and CDR2 YSLEER. CDR3 size: 15 residues. CDR3 residues: CASSQVTGSSYEQYF. CDR3 bases: TGCGCCAGCAGCCAAGTAACCGGGAGCTCCTACGAGCAGTACTTC.

This clonotype was recorded many times. The V and J genes are TRBV28 and TRBJ2-6; no definite D call. The CDR3 totals 14 residues. Germline lookup yields CDR1 MDHEN and CDR2 SYDVKM. Trimming removed 9 bases at V and 0 bases at J, with 9 bases between. The CDR3 spells CASVKVSGANVLTF. CDR3 nucleotides: TGTGCCAGTGTCAAGGTCTCTGGGGCCAACGTCCTGACTTTC.

This clonotype was observed at least ten times. The chain joins TRBV2 to TRBJ1-3; D might be TRBD1 (5 bases). Germline CDR1 and CDR2: SNHLY and FYNNEI. V lost 3 bases and J 0 bases, leaving 15 bases between the germline ends. This CDR3 has 17 residues. The CDR3 reads CASSERGRQLSGNTIYF. The CDR3 nucleotides are TGTGCCAGCAGTGAGCGGGGCAGACAACTCTCTGGAAACACCATATATTTT.

This clonotype occurred many times. Here the CDR3 reads CASSEPDLGLQETQYF. For the CDR3, the DNA is TGTGCCAGCAGTGAACCGGATCTCGGGTTACAAGAGACCCAGTACTTC. The chain recombines TRBV25-1 with TRBJ2-5; D is unresolved. V gave up 2 bases and J gave up 2 bases, with 15 bases separating them. This CDR3 spans 16 amino acids. CDR1 and CDR2 from the germline V gene are MGHDK and SYGVNS. Looking up the rest from reference TRBV25-1 and TRBJ2-5 gives the full variable domain: EADIYQTPRYLVIGTGKKITLECSQTMGHDKMYWYQQDPGMELHLIHYSYGVNSTEKGDLSSESTVSRIRTEHFPLTLESARPSHTSQYLCASSEPDLGLQETQYFGPGTRLLVL.

The sample holds a few counts of this clonotype. V gene TRBV2 combines with J gene TRBJ2-7, with D possibly TRBD1 on 5 matching bases. V lost 7 bases, J lost 5 bases, and 15 bases lay in between. The V gene's germline CDR1 is SNHLY and CDR2 FYNNEI. The CDR3 has 13 amino acids. The DNA of the CDR3 is TGTGCCAGCAAACCTACAGGACCTAACGAGCAGTACTTC. Protein: CASKPTGPNEQYF.

This clonotype was seen ten or more times. The chain carries TRBV11-2 and TRBJ1-2; TRBD1 aligns across 7 bases. CDR1 and CDR2 (germline): SGHAT, FQNNGV. Trimming at V came to 4 bases and at J to 6 bases, leaving 5 bases not matched to a gene. CDR3 length equals 13 residues. The CDR3 DNA follows: TGTGCCAGCAGCTCCACAGGGGTGGATGGCTACACCTTC. It encodes CASSSTGVDGYTF.

This clonotype was found a few times. The V and J genes are TRBV19 and TRBJ2-2; 9 nucleotides line up with TRBD1. Germline V gene sequence: CDR1 LNHDA, CDR2 SQIVND (reference sequence). V was pared by 5 bases and J by 5 bases, with 9 bases of the junction left unmatched. The CDR3 covers 16 residues. DNA for the CDR3: TGTGCCAGTAGTCCAGCGGGACAGGGAGGGACCGGGGAGCTGTTTTTT. It yields the protein CASSPAGQGGTGELFF.

This clonotype is classed as medium-sized. V usage is TRBV11-2 and J usage is TRBJ1-3; D is perhaps TRBD1 (6 bases). The CDR3 sequence is 15 residues long. The V gene's germline CDR1 is SGHAT and CDR2 FQNNGV. Trimming removed 4 bases from V and 0 bases from J, with 10 bases in between. This CDR3 is CASSSQGISGNTIYF. The DNA for the CDR3 is TGTGCCAGCAGCTCCCAGGGGATCTCTGGAAACACCATATATTTT.

This clonotype was recorded a few times. The chain combines TRBV9 with TRBJ2-5; 9 bases fit TRBD1. J gave up 2 bases and V 3 bases, and 5 bases lay outside the gene matches. CDR3 length: 15 amino acids. Per germline, CDR1 SGDLS and CDR2 YYNGEE. The CDR3 protein is CASSGAGTGQETQYF. CDR3 coding DNA: TGTGCCAGCAGCGGAGCCGGGACAGGGCAAGAGACCCAGTACTTC.

This clonotype was seen a few times. The gene calls are TRBV4-3 and TRBJ2-1, with D possibly being TRBD2 (7 bases). Trimming took 4 bases from V and 4 from J, leaving 17 bases between them. CDR3 length: 16 amino acids. CDR1 is LGHNA, CDR2 YSLEER, per germline. CDR3 sequence reads: CASSPTWGGAYNEQFF. CDR3 coding DNA: TGCGCCAGCAGCCCAACCTGGGGGGGGGCGTACAATGAGCAGTTCTTC.

There are many counts of this clonotype. This rearrangement joins TRBV4-1 to TRBJ2-7; TRBD2 is a possible D gene (8 bases). This CDR3 has 17 amino acids. Germline CDR1 and CDR2: MGHRA and YSYEKL. The V and J ends lost 0 bases and 3 bases respectively, with 18 bases between them. The CDR3 DNA sequence: TGCGCCAGCAGCCAAGATAGCGGGACAGATGGGGTCTACGAGCAGTACTTC. It is translated as CASSQDSGTDGVYEQYF.

The CDR3 protein is CASSVVPTNEKLFF. The CDR3 DNA is TGTGCCAGTAGCGTCGTCCCAACTAATGAAAAACTGTTTTTT. The rearrangement uses TRBV19 and TRBJ1-4, with D unclear. Germline-derived CDR1 and CDR2 are LNHDA and SQIVND (reference sequence). CDR3 size: 14 residues. The V and J ends lost 6 bases and 0 bases respectively, with 8 bases between them.

This clonotype was seen at least ten times. V and J are TRBV28 and TRBJ1-2, with 9 bases aligning to TRBD1. V shed 5 bases and J 4 bases; nucleotides not matched to a gene: 5. CDR1 is MDHEN, CDR2 SYDVKM, per germline. The CDR3 has 14 amino acids. This chain's CDR3 is CASSRQGEGYGYTF. For the CDR3, the DNA is TGTGCCAGCAGTCGACAGGGGGAGGGCTATGGCTACACCTTC.

This clonotype showed up just a few times. The gene calls are TRBV20-1 and TRBJ1-2, with 8 bases identical to TRBD1. Germline CDR1 reads DFQATT; CDR2 reads SNEGSKA (reference sequence). Trimming cost V 2 bases and J 2 bases; bases outside gene matches: 7. CDR3 length equals 15 residues. CDR3 bases: TGCAGTGCTAGACAGGACAGGGATGGCAACTATGGCTACACCTTC. Its protein product is CSARQDRDGNYGYTF.

In this sample, this clonotype turned up a few times. This rearrangement joins TRBV6-1 to TRBJ2-3; D perhaps matches TRBD1 (6 bases). Trimming cost V 5 bases and J 0 bases, with 12 bases left between them. The CDR3 runs to 15 residues. CDR1 and CDR2 from the germline V gene are MNHNS and SASEGT. The CDR3 loop reads CASSSTGTSTDTQYF. DNA for the CDR3: TGTGCCAGCAGTTCCACAGGGACCAGCACAGATACGCAGTATTTT.

This clonotype was found many times. The chain recombines TRBV5-6 with TRBJ1-1; the D gene is possibly TRBD1 (6 bases). The CDR3 has 16 amino acids. Germline loops: CDR1 SGHDT, CDR2 YYEEEE. The V and J ends lost 5 bases and 4 bases respectively, with 21 bases between them. The CDR3 coding sequence is TGTGCCAGCAGGCAGGGGAACAGTGGCTTGAGCACTGAAGCTTTCTTT. Protein: CASRQGNSGLSTEAFF.

This clonotype was seen more than once but under ten times. CDR3 region: CASNFGGEQYF. CDR3 bases: TGTGCCAGTAATTTTGGGGGCGAGCAGTACTTC. The rearrangement links TRBV19 to TRBJ2-7, with D tentatively TRBD1 or TRBD2 (5 bases each). From germline, CDR1 is LNHDA and CDR2 SQIVND (reference sequence). The CDR3 consists of 11 residues. V was clipped by 7 bases and J by 6 bases, with 10 bases between them.

There are many counts of this clonotype. The rearrangement links TRBV28 to TRBJ2-7; D unresolved. Germline V gene lookup returns CDR1 MDHEN and CDR2 SYDVKM. This CDR3 comprises 12 residues. Trimming shortened V by 5 bases and J by 6 bases, and 11 bases separated the two germline ends. The CDR3 spells CASSLNQLEQYF. The CDR3 coding sequence is TGTGCCAGCAGTCTTAACCAGCTCGAGCAGTACTTC.

This clonotype has only a few counts. The CDR3 here is CASSVSWDTNYGYTF. For the CDR3, the DNA is TGTGCCAGCAGTGTCTCTTGGGACACGAACTATGGCTACACCTTC. The rearrangement joins TRBV28 to TRBJ1-2; perhaps TRBD1 as D (6 bases). Trimming took 5 bases from V and 2 from J, leaving 15 bases between them. The germline V gene encodes CDR1 MDHEN and CDR2 SYDVKM. The CDR3 is 15 residues long.

Regarding this clonotype: It may be a read error: a sequence one base away is much more abundant. V and J are TRBV6-5 and TRBJ2-1; 7 bases align to TRBD2. The germline CDR1 and CDR2 sequences are MNHEY and SVGAGI. The CDR3 loop spans 14 amino acids. With 4 bases clipped from V and 11 bases from J, the junction kept 11 bases outside the gene matches. CDR3 protein: CASSSNLRGWKQFF. The CDR3, as DNA: TGTGCCAGCAGTTCCAACCTGCGGGGGTGGAAGCAGTTCTTC.

This clonotype has only a few counts. The gene calls are TRBV11-2 and TRBJ2-1; 8 bases map to TRBD2. The V gene's germline CDR1 is SGHAT and CDR2 FQNNGV. V lost 3 bases, J lost 8 bases, and 9 bases stayed unmatched. The CDR3 spans 15 residues. This CDR3 reads CASSLTGGQSDEQFF. CDR3 in DNA: TGTGCCAGCAGCTTGACGGGGGGGCAGAGCGATGAGCAGTTCTTC. The variable domain in full, completed from reference TRBV11-2 and TRBJ2-1, reads EAGVAQSPRYKIIEKRQSVAFWCNPISGHATLYWYQQILGQGPKLLIQFQNNGVVDDSQLPKDRFSAERLKGVDSTLKIQPAKLEDSAVYLCASSLTGGQSDEQFFGPGTRLTVL.